This T cell receptor (beta chain) was captured in a study of cytomegalovirus exposure and HLA in healthy donors. PCR amplification relied on 60 Vbeta primers (plus 13 Jbeta primers). Clones were read by immunoSEQ multiplex PCR, and TCRdb kept only the in-frame ones, dropping some. This sample contains 100,000 to 150,000 clones. CDR3 length: 21 residues. V gave up 4 bases and J gave up 0 bases, with 25 bases separating them. From germline, CDR1 is SGHTA and CDR2 FQGTGA. This chain links TRBV7-3 with TRBJ2-6; D possibly corresponds to TRBD2 (7 bases). This sequence was found in a man between 18 and 29 years old in good health and CMV-seronegative. Sequencing was carried out using PBMCs. The CDR3 sequence: CASSSLGGASSSPSGANVLTF. The CDR3 nucleotides are TGTGCCAGCAGCTCCCTAGGGGGGGCCTCCTCGAGCCCCTCTGGGGCCAACGTCCTGACTTTC.